Sequencing of this T cell receptor beta chain was carried out in a study of T cell changes during pregnancy in multiple sclerosis. Sequenced by immunoSEQ multiplex PCR; TCRdb stores in-frame clones only, minus some. The sample records 55,000 to 85,000 clones, about 92% being singletons. The ends lost 3 bases at V and 3 bases at J; junction bases unmatched: 2. The CDR3 has 14 amino acids. The germline V gene encodes CDR1 LGHNA and CDR2 YSLEER. This TCR was recovered from a female donor with multiple sclerosis, enrolled in a pregnancy study. The chain employs TRBV4-3 and TRBJ2-1; 7 bases align to TRBD1. The sample was peripheral blood, taken in the third trimester of pregnancy. The CDR3 spells CASSQAGGYNEQFF. CDR3 nucleotides: TGCGCCAGCAGCCAGGCAGGGGGCTACAATGAGCAGTTCTTC.